This T cell receptor (beta chain) was found in a study of graft-versus-host responses after intestinal transplantation. Across the whole study: Transplants given to recipients were multivisceral, liver-intestinal, or isolated intestinal. Induction with anti-thymocyte globulin, then tacrolimus and steroids for around three years, was given to all recipients. General study points: Recipient marrow contained GvH clones, some of which appeared first in ileum or blood.

The protocol was immunoSEQ multiplex PCR, while the TCRdb copy is restricted to in-frame clones and leaves out a portion. Here the sample spans some 82,000 clones, roughly 87% being singletons. As regards this clone: The antigen is undetermined.

Germline values: CDR1 MRHNA, CDR2 SNTAGT. The CDR3 runs to 16 residues. The V end was cut by 0 bases, the J end by 2 bases, with 12 bases between. The receptor's source is a human donor who was the organ donor for an intestinal transplant. V and J are TRBV6-4 and TRBJ2-3; either TRBD1 or TRBD2 may fit D (6 bases each). Sample: unstimulated CD8+ T cells sorted from spleen or lymph node cells, taken before transplant. The CDR3 region is CASSDSPGANTDTQYF. The CDR3 DNA reads as TGTGCCAGCAGTGACTCCCCGGGGGCGAACACAGATACGCAGTATTTT.